These 12 T cell receptor beta chains originate from one sample sequenced in a study of a mutant IDH1 vaccine in newly diagnosed glioma. Sequencing used immunoSEQ multiplex PCR; TCRdb keeps in-frame clones, though not all of them. The sample holds about 32,000 clones, 81% seen once. No antigen has been identified for these receptors. Described time point: week 35, safety follow-up. In the vaccine, a single dose held 300 ug of the mutant IDH1 20-mer peptide, along with topical imiquimod. This specimen consisted of PBMCs, obtained from a glioma patient whose treatment included an IDH1 peptide vaccine. Source of these receptors: a man aged 25-45 years with glioma.

This rearrangement joins TRBV14 to TRBJ1-2; no firm D call. CDR3 length: 13 residues. Germline assignment: CDR1 SGHDN and CDR2 FVKESK. V lost 5 bases and J 5 bases, leaving 12 bases between the germline ends. The CDR3 nucleotides are TGTGCCAGCAGCTCGCTGACTGTTTATGGCTACACCTTC. Its translation: CASSSLTVYGYTF.

The chain uses TRBV2 and TRBJ2-1; 9 bases agree with TRBD2. The CDR3 loop spans 15 amino acids. The V gene's germline CDR1 is SNHLY and CDR2 FYNNEI. V shed 4 bases, J shed 4 bases, and the junction held 5 bases outside the gene matches. DNA for the CDR3: TGTGCCAGCAGTGGAGGACTAGCGCATTACAATGAGCAGTTCTTC. Its protein is CASSGGLAHYNEQFF.

The chain carries TRBV6-4 and TRBJ2-1, with 9 bases lining up with TRBD2. Germline CDR1 and CDR2: MRHNA and SNTAGT. Trimming removed 6 bases from V and 3 bases from J; junction bases left unmatched: 6. The CDR3 loop spans 15 amino acids. The CDR3 nucleotides are TGTGCCAGCAGCCCCCTAGCGGGACTCTACAATGAGCAGTTCTTC. It codes for CASSPLAGLYNEQFF.

The chain is built from TRBV10-3 and TRBJ2-1; D gene ambiguous. The CDR3 extends over 14 amino acids. Trimming removed 0 bases from V and 10 bases from J, with 13 bases in between. Germline V CDR1 and CDR2: ENHRY, SYGVKD. The CDR3 coding sequence is TGTGCCATCAGTGAGTCGAATGGAATCGGGGAGCAGTTCTTC. Amino acid sequence: CAISESNGIGEQFF.

The chain has TRBV19 and TRBJ2-5; 9 bases agree with TRBD2. CDR3 length: 16 residues. Germline assignment: CDR1 LNHDA and CDR2 SQIVND (reference sequence). Trimming at V came to 4 bases and at J to 4 bases, leaving 10 bases not matched to a gene. The CDR3 reads CASSSGRADIGETQYF. In nucleotides, the CDR3 is TGTGCCAGTAGTAGCGGGAGGGCCGATATTGGAGAGACCCAGTACTTC.

The CDR3 coding sequence is TGTGCCAGCAGGGCGGTTGAAGCTTTCTTT. Translation: CASRAVEAFF. This rearrangement joins TRBV2 to TRBJ1-1; unclear D gene. V shed 6 bases and J shed 7 bases, with 6 bases lying between them. CDR3 size: 10 residues. CDR1 is SNHLY and CDR2 is FYNNEI in the germline V gene.

The CDR3 region has the DNA TGTGCCAGCTCACCACCGGGACAGGGAACCGAAAAACTGTTTTTT. This translates into CASSPPGQGTEKLFF. The V gene is TRBV18, the J gene TRBJ1-4, with TRBD1 identical over 9 bases. This CDR3 contains 15 residues. The ends lost 0 bases at V and 8 bases at J; junction bases unmatched: 4. Germline CDR1 is KGHSH and CDR2 is LQKENI.

The V call is TRBV27, the J call TRBJ1-5; a weak D match, TRBD1 (5 bases). The V gene lost 6 bases and the J gene lost 3 bases, with 15 bases spanning the gap. This CDR3 is built from 15 residues. In germline, CDR1 is MNHEY, CDR2 SMNVEV (reference sequence). CDR3 DNA: TGTGCCAGCAGGGGGGACGGGATTAACAATCAGCCCCAGCATTTT. Protein product: CASRGDGINNQPQHF.

The chain employs TRBV10-3 and TRBJ2-7, with 7 positions matching TRBD1. The V segment lost 4 bases and the J segment 5 bases; nucleotides outside the gene matches: 5. This CDR3 is 13 amino acids long. Germline V gene lookup returns CDR1 ENHRY and CDR2 SYGVKD. The CDR3 DNA sequence: TGTGCCATCAGTGGACAGGGTCACCACGAGCAGTACTTC. This gives the protein CAISGQGHHEQYF.

This chain links TRBV6-4 with TRBJ2-1; 9 positions match TRBD2. The CDR3 is made up of 15 amino acids. J was trimmed by 8 bases and V by 0 bases; bases with no gene match: 5. The germline CDR1 and CDR2 sequences are MRHNA and SNTAGT. CDR3 sequence reads: CASSDSAGGPDEQFF. The CDR3 coding sequence is TGTGCCAGCAGTGACTCGGCGGGAGGGCCCGATGAGCAGTTCTTC.

The chain uses TRBV7-9 and TRBJ2-3; no reliable D call. Trimming took off 5 bases at V and 3 bases at J, with 9 bases between the two ends. Per the germline V gene, CDR1 is SEHNR and CDR2 is FQNEAQ (reference sequence). This CDR3 region has 13 residues. CDR3 sequence (DNA): TGTGCCAGCAGCGCCCTAGGTACAGATACGCAGTATTTT. This translates into CASSALGTDTQYF.

The chain couples TRBV30 to TRBJ2-2; 7 nucleotides agree with TRBD2. Germline assignment: CDR1 GTSNPN and CDR2 SVGIG (reference sequence). This CDR3 is 13 amino acids long. Trimming at V came to 5 bases and at J to 7 bases, leaving 7 bases not matched to a gene. CDR3 nucleotides: TGTGCCTGGGGTACGGGAGGAAGCGGGGAGCTGTTTTTT. This sequence encodes CAWGTGGSGELFF.